Below, 11 T cell receptor beta chains from the same sample are listed, as sequenced in a study of cytomegalovirus exposure and HLA in healthy donors (dated by TCRdb to about 2017). Libraries were prepared through the immunoSEQ multiplex PCR assay. The multiplex PCR relied on a mix of 60 forward primers for TCR Vbeta segments and 13 reverse primers for TCR Jbeta segments. Not all clones reach the TCRdb copy of this immuneACCESS table, which keeps in-frame sequences only. Checked studies attribute under half of the gap to unresolved V genes and leave the rest unexplained. The sample data list 150,000 to 200,000 clones, and roughly 80% of these were observed just once. The leading ten clones occupy around 1.6% of the sample. Sequenced material: PBMCs. These receptors originate from a woman aged 45-65 years in good health and CMV-seronegative.

The chain uses TRBV7-9 and TRBJ2-2; TRBD1 matches at 8 bases. The CDR3 runs 16 residues. Germline values: CDR1 SEHNR, CDR2 FQNEAQ (reference sequence). J was trimmed by 3 bases and V by 1 base; bases with no gene match: 4. This chain's CDR3 is CASSLGQGADTGELFF. The CDR3 nucleotides are TGTGCCAGCAGCTTAGGGCAGGGGGCCGACACCGGGGAGCTGTTTTTT.

Details on this clone: One end of the junction is discordant with germline, which a read error may explain. The genes are TRBV7-7 and TRBJ2-1, with 13 bases lining up with TRBD2. There are 15 residues in the CDR3. Germline V lookup: CDR1 SSHAT, CDR2 FNYEAQ (reference sequence). The CDR3 region is CASSLGLAGVGEQFF. The CDR3, as DNA: TGTGCTAGCAGCTTAGGACTAGCGGGAGTCGGCGAGCAGTTCTTC.

The V call is TRBV28, the J call TRBJ2-1, with D perhaps TRBD1 (5 bases). The CDR3 contains 17 residues. V was cut by 4 bases and J by 0 bases, with 16 bases left in between. Germline CDR1 reads MDHEN; CDR2 reads SYDVKM. CDR3 loop: CASSSGYGERSYNEQFF. In nucleotides, the CDR3 is TGTGCCAGCAGTTCAGGGTACGGCGAACGCTCCTACAATGAGCAGTTCTTC.

CDR3 residues: CASSLGGTGRNYGYTF. The CDR3 DNA reads as TGTGCCAGCAGTCTGGGGGGGACAGGGCGTAACTATGGCTACACCTTC. The chain couples TRBV5-4 to TRBJ1-2; 9 nucleotides agree with TRBD1. J was trimmed by 1 base and V by 5 bases; bases with no gene match: 9. This CDR3 spans 16 amino acids. Germline values: CDR1 SGHNT, CDR2 YYREEE (reference sequence).

The chain couples TRBV7-2 to TRBJ2-3; 10 bases are a match to TRBD1. V shed 11 bases and J 3 bases; nucleotides not matched to a gene: 5. CDR1 is SGHTA and CDR2 is FQGNSA in the germline V gene. There are 13 residues in the CDR3. CDR3 residues: CALRTGGTDTQYF. The CDR3 DNA reads as TGTGCCCTCAGGACAGGGGGGACAGATACGCAGTATTTT.

This clone appeared a few times. CDR3 protein: CASSFGRDRNQPQHF. The CDR3 nucleotides read TGTGCCAGCAGTTTCGGGAGAGATCGCAATCAGCCCCAGCATTTT. The chain links TRBV27 to TRBJ1-5; D unresolved. This CDR3 spans 15 amino acids. The V end was cut by 3 bases, the J end by 2 bases, with 11 bases between. Per the germline V gene, CDR1 is MNHEY and CDR2 is SMNVEV (reference sequence).

The V call is TRBV7-9, the J call TRBJ2-7, with 10 bases fitting TRBD1. The CDR3 covers 15 residues. The junction had 5 bases not matched to a gene; V was cut back by 4 bases and J by 2 bases. Germline CDR1 SEHNR, CDR2 FQNEAQ (reference sequence). The chain's CDR3 is CASSSMDRGAYEQYF. The CDR3 nucleotides are TGTGCCAGCAGCTCGATGGACAGGGGGGCCTACGAGCAGTACTTC. The full variable domain, rest sourced from reference TRBV7-9 and TRBJ2-7, is DTGVSQNPRHKITKRGQNVTFRCDPISEHNRLYWYRQTLGQGPEFLTYFQNEAQLEKSRLLSDRFSAERPKGSFSTLEIQRTEQGDSAMYLCASSSMDRGAYEQYFGPGTRLTVT.

This chain connects TRBV13 to TRBJ2-1, with D perhaps TRBD2 (5 bases). Trimming left V 1 base short and J 0 bases short, with 10 bases between. CDR1 and CDR2 from the germline V gene are PRHDT and FYEKMQ (reference sequence). The CDR3 sequence is 16 residues long. DNA of the CDR3: TGTGCCAGCAGCTTAGTTGGGGAGAGCTCCTACAATGAGCAGTTCTTC. Protein product: CASSLVGESSYNEQFF.

The gene calls are TRBV27 and TRBJ2-1; no firm D call. CDR3 length equals 13 residues. Germline CDR1 is MNHEY and CDR2 is SMNVEV (reference sequence). Trimming took 5 bases from V and 5 from J, leaving 10 bases between them. Written as DNA, the CDR3 is TGTGCCAGCAGTGTAGACACCCACAATGAGCAGTTCTTC. It encodes CASSVDTHNEQFF.

This clone was found a few times. At one of its ends the junction is not consistent with the germline gene, which may arise from a read error. The rearrangement links TRBV7-7 to TRBJ2-1; 11 positions agree with TRBD1. The V gene's germline CDR1 is SSHAT and CDR2 FNYEAQ (reference sequence). The CDR3 length is 14 residues. As DNA, the CDR3 is TGTGCTAGCAGCTTTGGACAGGGGGCTAATGAGCAGTTCTTC. It specifies CASSFGQGANEQFF. The full variable domain, in which reference TRBV7-7 and TRBJ2-1 provide the parts outside the CDR3, is GAGVSQSPRYKVTKRGQDVTLRCDPISSHATLYWYQQALGQGPEFLTYFNYEAQPDKSGLPSDRFSAERPEGSISTLTIQRTEQRDSAMYRCASSFGQGANEQFFGPGTRLTVL.

This sequence joins TRBV5-5 and TRBJ1-4, with 7 bases identical to TRBD1. CDR3 size: 19 residues. Germline V lookup: CDR1 SGHKS, CDR2 YYEKEE (reference sequence). V gave up 2 bases and J gave up 0 bases; unmatched junction bases: 13. The DNA of the CDR3 is TGTGCCAGCAGCTTATCGTTCCGGGACAGAGACGCAACTAATGAAAAACTGTTTTTT. Protein: CASSLSFRDRDATNEKLFF.